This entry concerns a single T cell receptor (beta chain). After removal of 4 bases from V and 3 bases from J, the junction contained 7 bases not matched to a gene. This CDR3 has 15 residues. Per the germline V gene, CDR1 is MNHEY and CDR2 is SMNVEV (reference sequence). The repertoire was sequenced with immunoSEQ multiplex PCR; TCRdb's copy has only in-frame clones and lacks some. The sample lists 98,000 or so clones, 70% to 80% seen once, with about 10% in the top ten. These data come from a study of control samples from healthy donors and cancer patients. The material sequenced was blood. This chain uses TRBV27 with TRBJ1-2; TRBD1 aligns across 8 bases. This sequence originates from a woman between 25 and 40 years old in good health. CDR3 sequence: CASSSPTGGDYGYTF. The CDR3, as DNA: TGTGCCAGCAGTTCCCCTACAGGGGGGGACTATGGCTACACCTTC.